This is a list of T cell receptor beta chains from one sample in a study of post-analysis software for immune sequencing data. Via MiXCR, TCRdb re-called the PCR reads, giving one row per CDR3 protein. The table records 820,000 or so distinct CDR3 sequences, under 70% of them present only once. Sequences were obtained from blood. The source is a girl aged 10-17 years with multiple sclerosis. Each CDR3 is given with its conserved first and last residue. D genes are given only for firm matches. Rows give clone size only sometimes, using once, few, many, or a class for an expanded clone.

J	V	length	D	size	CDR3	DNA
TRBJ1-2	TRBV4-2	17	TRBD1	-	CASSQDYPTGGFYGYTF	TGTGCCAGCAGCCAAGATTACCCGACAGGGGGTTTCTATGGCTACACCTTC
TRBJ2-5	TRBV5-1	16	TRBD1	-	CASSLPGQGRRETQYF	TGCGCCAGCAGCTTACCAGGACAGGGTCGAAGGGAGACCCAGTACTTC
TRBJ2-5	TRBV20-1	11	-	-	CSRGGRETQYF	TGCAGCAGAGGAGGGAGGGAGACCCAGTACTTC
TRBJ2-7	TRBV20-1	13	-	-	CSAYRAQGYEQYF	TGCAGTGCTTACAGGGCCCAGGGTTACGAGCAGTACTTC
TRBJ2-1	TRBV2	14	-	few	CASNRSPVYNEQFF	TGTGCCAGCAACAGGTCCCCCGTTTACAATGAGCAGTTCTTC
TRBJ1-5	TRBV10-3	13	-	-	CAISGQSNQPQHF	TGTGCCATCAGCGGACAGAGCAATCAGCCCCAGCATTTT
TRBJ2-5	TRBV12-3/TRBV12-4	12	-	few	CASSLAPVAQYF	TGTGCCAGCAGTTTAGCGCCGGTTGCCCAGTACTTC
TRBJ1-2	TRBV7-2	14	-	few	CASSPDSANYGYTF	TGTGCCAGCAGTCCAGACAGCGCTAACTATGGCTACACCTTC
TRBJ1-1	TRBV3-1	13	-	-	CASRLGQDTEAFF	TGTGCCAGCAGACTAGGGCAGGATACTGAAGCTTTCTTT
TRBJ2-4	TRBV20-1	14	-	-	CSARDQGSENIQYF	TGCAGTGCTAGAGATCAGGGGAGCGAGAACATTCAGTACTTC
TRBJ2-5	TRBV29-1	12	TRBD1	few	CSVSTGIETQYF	TGCAGCGTATCGACAGGGATAGAGACCCAGTACTTC
TRBJ2-7	TRBV2	11	-	-	CASSIEYEQYF	TGTGCCAGCAGTATTGAGTACGAGCAGTACTTC